Presented here are 31 T cell receptor beta chains from one specimen sequenced in a study of blood T cells in healthy people across ages. PCR was performed a second time for about 6 to 12 cycles using a sample-barcoded 5' primer and a J-beta primer mix. TCRdb recomputed calls from the 5' RACE reads with MiXCR, one row per CDR3 protein. Of 850,000 to 1,300,000 distinct CDR3 sequences in the sample, roughly 45% were seen once. Sequencing used blood. The receptors shown here come from a woman between 55 and 75 years old in good health.

This chain connects TRBV28 to TRBJ1-4; the D gene is possibly TRBD1 (5 bases). The CDR3 extends over 14 amino acids. V lost 6 bases, J lost 5 bases, and 13 bases lay in between. In germline, CDR1 is MDHEN, CDR2 SYDVKM. The CDR3 DNA sequence: TGTGCCAGCAGCTTACCGGGGGGAAATGAAAAACTGTTTTTT. Its protein is CASSLPGGNEKLFF. Using reference TRBV28 and TRBJ1-4 for the parts outside the CDR3, the full variable domain is DVKVTQSSRYLVKRTGEKVFLECVQDMDHENMFWYRQDPGLGLRLIYFSYDVKMKEKGDIPEGYSVSREKKERFSLILESASTNQTSMYLCASSLPGGNEKLFFGSGTQLSVL.

This clonotype was counted a few times. J is TRBJ2-7 and V is TRBV5-1; D ambiguous. Between the trimmed V and J ends, which lost 0 bases and 5 bases, there was a span of 12 bases. The CDR3 has 14 residues. Per the germline V gene, CDR1 is SGHRS and CDR2 is YFSETQ. CDR3 protein: CASSLAGLVDEQYF. The CDR3 DNA follows: TGCGCCAGCAGCTTGGCCGGGCTAGTCGACGAGCAGTACTTC.

This clonotype has ten or more counts. This rearrangement joins TRBV6-5 to TRBJ2-7; D is unresolved. Germline V gene data show CDR1 as MNHEY and CDR2 as SVGAGI. V was shortened by 5 bases and J by 4 bases, with 15 bases between the two germline ends. The CDR3 has 14 amino acids. Here the CDR3 DNA reads TGTGCCAGCAGTCGTGGACGGTCACCTTACGAGCAGTACTTC. Amino acid sequence: CASSRGRSPYEQYF.

The rearrangement links TRBV20-1 to TRBJ2-3; 10 positions agree with TRBD2. Trimming cost V 1 base and J 4 bases; bases outside gene matches: 2. The CDR3 runs to 14 residues. CDR1 and CDR2 from the germline V gene are DFQATT and SNEGSKA (reference sequence). The CDR3 spells CSARGAGGPDTQYF. CDR3 DNA sequence: TGCAGTGCTAGAGGAGCGGGAGGGCCAGATACGCAGTATTTT.

A word on this clonotype: At one boundary the junction diverges from the germline segment, which might be a read error. The chain joins TRBV5-1 to TRBJ1-2; D not resolved. The CDR3 is 16 amino acids. Germline CDR1 reads SGHRS; CDR2 reads YFSETQ. The CDR3 here is CASSEDLYPRNFGYTF. CDR3 coding DNA: TGCGCCAGCAGCGAGGACCTCTATCCGAGGAACTTTGGCTACACCTTC.

There are a few counts of this clonotype. The V and J genes are TRBV20-1 and TRBJ1-2; D not resolved. This CDR3 comprises 12 residues. The ends were cut back, 3 bases at V and 2 bases at J, with 7 bases in the middle. CDR1 is DFQATT and CDR2 is SNEGSKA in the germline V gene (reference sequence). CDR3 residues: CSARVGNYGYTF. The CDR3 nucleotides read TGCAGTGCTAGGGTAGGGAACTATGGCTACACCTTC.

This clonotype has a handful of counts. The rearrangement uses TRBV10-3 and TRBJ2-5; TRBD1 aligns across 12 bases. The germline V gene encodes CDR1 ENHRY and CDR2 SYGVKD. This CDR3 has 14 amino acids. With V trimmed by 8 bases and J by 4 bases, 5 bases remained unmatched. The CDR3 protein is CAIGRDRGLETQYF. The CDR3 DNA follows: TGTGCCATCGGCCGGGACAGGGGGCTAGAGACCCAGTACTTC.

This chain links TRBV29-1 with TRBJ2-1; D may be TRBD1 or TRBD2 (5 bases each). Germline V lookup: CDR1 SQVTM, CDR2 ANQGSEA. This CDR3 spans 15 amino acids. The V end was cut by 4 bases, the J end by 5 bases, with 18 bases between. The CDR3 spells CSVGDGREWDNEQFF. CDR3 nucleotide sequence: TGCAGCGTTGGAGATGGCAGGGAGTGGGACAATGAGCAGTTCTTC.

This chain joins TRBV28 and TRBJ2-2; 13 bases fit TRBD2. The CDR3 is 15 amino acids. Germline CDR1 reads MDHEN; CDR2 reads SYDVKM. V gave up 5 bases and J gave up 6 bases; unmatched junction bases: 3. The CDR3 sequence is CASSQGLAGPGELFF. CDR3 nucleotide sequence: TGTGCCAGCAGTCAGGGACTAGCGGGACCCGGGGAGCTGTTTTTT.

This chain links TRBV7-9 with TRBJ2-7; the match to TRBD2 covers 9 bases. The CDR3 is made up of 16 amino acids. V trimming: 1 base; J trimming: 3 bases; junction bases outside the gene matches: 7. Per the germline V gene, CDR1 is SEHNR and CDR2 is FQNEAQ (reference sequence). CDR3 in amino acids: CASSLVASGKDYEQYF. The DNA for the CDR3 is TGTGCCAGCAGCTTAGTGGCTAGCGGGAAAGACTACGAGCAGTACTTC.

This clonotype was seen a handful of times. This chain joins TRBV20-1 and TRBJ2-3; D perhaps matches TRBD2 (5 bases). Germline values: CDR1 DFQATT, CDR2 SNEGSKA (reference sequence). Trimming shortened V by 3 bases and J by 2 bases, and 12 bases separated the two germline ends. The length of the CDR3 is 14 residues. CDR3 amino acids: CSASVRGNTDTQYF. The CDR3 coding sequence is TGCAGTGCTAGCGTCCGGGGAAACACAGATACGCAGTATTTT.

The chain employs TRBV20-1 and TRBJ1-2; tentatively, D is TRBD1 (5 bases). V lost 5 bases to trimming and J lost 1 base, with 32 bases between them. Germline CDR1 and CDR2: DFQATT and SNEGSKA (reference sequence). The CDR3 spans 20 residues. The chain's CDR3 is CSAGVFGGLGTQWVNYGYTF. DNA for the CDR3: TGCAGTGCTGGAGTTTTCGGGGGATTAGGAACTCAGTGGGTTAACTATGGCTACACCTTC.

The rearrangement uses TRBV24-1 and TRBJ2-7, with a possible D match to TRBD1 (5 bases). Trimming took off 3 bases at V and 0 bases at J, with 11 bases between the two ends. CDR3 length: 15 amino acids. Germline CDR1 is KGHDR and CDR2 is SFDVKD. CDR3 residues: CATSDPAGLSYEQYF. The CDR3 nucleotides are TGTGCCACCAGTGATCCCGCAGGGCTCTCCTACGAGCAGTACTTC.

V usage is TRBV6-1 and J usage is TRBJ2-5; 15 nucleotides line up with TRBD2. The CDR3 runs 16 residues. V lost 4 bases to trimming and J lost 3 bases; unmatched junction nucleotides: 3. The V gene's germline CDR1 is MNHNS and CDR2 SASEGT. CDR3 sequence: CASSAGTSGRKETQYF. CDR3 sequence (DNA): TGTGCCAGCAGTGCCGGGACTAGCGGGAGGAAAGAGACCCAGTACTTC.

This clonotype appeared a few times. The CDR3 region has the DNA TGTGCCAGCGAGGGCGGTTGGGACAGGGTGAACTATGGCTACACCTTC. Amino acids: CASEGGWDRVNYGYTF. The V gene is TRBV7-2, the J gene TRBJ1-2, with 9 bases identical to TRBD1. The CDR3 totals 16 residues. V shed 8 bases, J shed 2 bases, and the junction held 12 bases outside the gene matches. Per the germline V gene, CDR1 is SGHTA and CDR2 is FQGNSA.

The chain carries TRBV7-9 and TRBJ2-3; 8 nucleotides match TRBD1. J gave up 2 bases and V 2 bases, and 6 bases lay outside the gene matches. Germline CDR1 is SEHNR and CDR2 is FQNEAQ (reference sequence). The CDR3 sequence is 16 residues long. CDR3 loop: CASSLTNRGNTDTQYF. CDR3 coding DNA: TGTGCCAGCAGCTTAACGAACAGGGGGAACACAGATACGCAGTATTTT. Complete variable domain (other parts from reference TRBV7-9 and TRBJ2-3): DTGVSQNPRHKITKRGQNVTFRCDPISEHNRLYWYRQTLGQGPEFLTYFQNEAQLEKSRLLSDRFSAERPKGSFSTLEIQRTEQGDSAMYLCASSLTNRGNTDTQYFGPGTRLTVL.

Only a few counts were recorded for this clonotype. The chain recombines TRBV25-1 with TRBJ1-2, with D hard to call. The V gene's germline CDR1 is MGHDK and CDR2 SYGVNS. The CDR3 length is 15 residues. V was pared by 4 bases and J by 4 bases, with 16 bases between. CDR3 in amino acids: CASSARIGPSYGYTF. CDR3 bases: TGTGCCAGCAGTGCCCGAATAGGGCCGAGCTATGGCTACACCTTC.

This sequence joins TRBV7-9 and TRBJ2-1, with unresolved D. The J call may be wrong; the DNA end is better matched by TRBJ2-7. The CDR3 runs to 14 residues. Germline loops: CDR1 SEHNR, CDR2 FQNEAQ (reference sequence). In nucleotides, the CDR3 is TGTGCCAGCAGCCACGAGCTCGGTTACAATGAGCAGTACTTC. The encoded protein is CASSHELGYNEQYF.

This clonotype occurred a few times. The V call is TRBV4-1, the J call TRBJ1-5; D unresolved. V was pared by 4 bases and J by 4 bases, with 11 bases between. The germline V gene has CDR1 MGHRA and CDR2 YSYEKL. This CDR3 comprises 14 residues. The CDR3 nucleotides read TGCGCCAGCAGCCTATTAGTACTAAATCAGCCCCAGCATTTT. It encodes CASSLLVLNQPQHF.

The chain couples TRBV5-1 to TRBJ2-5; 12 positions agree with TRBD2. The DNA end is a closer match to TRBJ2-7, so the J assignment may be wrong. This CDR3 comprises 16 residues. Germline CDR1 reads SGHRS; CDR2 reads YFSETQ. The DNA for the CDR3 is TGCGCCAGCAGCTCCGGGACTAGCGGGCTCGCCTACGAGCAGTACTTC. It is translated as CASSSGTSGLAYEQYF.

Concerning this clonotype: The junction departs from germline at one end; a sequencing error may be responsible. J is TRBJ2-1 and V is TRBV9; 7 bases are a match to TRBD2. Germline V gives CDR1 SGDLS, CDR2 YYNGEE. The CDR3 is 14 residues long. CDR3 sequence: CACSVGGSFDEQFF. The CDR3 region has the DNA TGTGCCTGCAGCGTAGGCGGGAGCTTCGATGAGCAGTTCTTC.

A remark on this clonotype: A junction end diverges from the germline sequence, so it may reflect a read error. The gene calls are TRBV3-1 and TRBJ2-7; 9 bases align to TRBD2. The CDR3 is 14 amino acids. CDR1 and CDR2 (germline): LGHDT, YNNKEL (reference sequence). The DNA of the CDR3 is TGTGCCTGCAGTCGTCTGACTAGCGGCTACGAGCAGTACTTC. Protein sequence: CACSRLTSGYEQYF.

The V gene is TRBV29-1, the J gene TRBJ2-1; D may be TRBD2 (7 bases). This CDR3 is 12 amino acids long. Germline V gene data show CDR1 as SQVTM and CDR2 as ANQGSEA. Here the CDR3 DNA reads TGCAGTCAGAAGGGGGAGGGAAATGAGCAGTTCTTC. Encoded protein: CSQKGEGNEQFF.

The chain couples TRBV20-1 to TRBJ2-2; 11 bases fit TRBD2. Germline trimming cut 5 bases from V and 5 bases from J; bases unmatched to any gene: 7. The CDR3 has 15 residues. Per the germline V gene, CDR1 is DFQATT and CDR2 is SNEGSKA (reference sequence). The CDR3 reads CSAQTSGIGTGELFF. CDR3 nucleotides: TGCAGTGCTCAGACTAGCGGGATAGGAACCGGGGAGCTGTTTTTT.

The rearrangement uses TRBV11-2 and TRBJ2-1; D perhaps matches TRBD1 (6 bases). The CDR3 runs 14 residues. The V end lost 4 bases, the J end lost 5 bases, and 12 bases lay between the germline ends. Germline V CDR1 and CDR2: SGHAT, FQNNGV. The DNA for the CDR3 is TGTGCCAGCAGCTCGGTAGGGACAAACAATGAGCAGTTCTTC. This encodes CASSSVGTNNEQFF.

The V call is TRBV28, the J call TRBJ1-5; 11 positions agree with TRBD1. V gave up 5 bases and J gave up 6 bases; unmatched junction bases: 9. Germline lookup yields CDR1 MDHEN and CDR2 SYDVKM. This CDR3 has 16 residues. The CDR3 DNA reads as TGTGCCAGCAGTACCGGACAGGGGGCGAATTCTCAGCCCCAGCATTTT. This encodes CASSTGQGANSQPQHF. The entire variable domain, with the rest obtained from reference TRBV28 and TRBJ1-5, is as follows: DVKVTQSSRYLVKRTGEKVFLECVQDMDHENMFWYRQDPGLGLRLIYFSYDVKMKEKGDIPEGYSVSREKKERFSLILESASTNQTSMYLCASSTGQGANSQPQHFGDGTRLSIL.

J is TRBJ2-4 and V is TRBV20-1; D ambiguous. This CDR3 has 11 amino acids. Per germline, CDR1 DFQATT and CDR2 SNEGSKA (reference sequence). V lost 3 bases to trimming and J lost 7 bases, with 7 bases between them. The CDR3: CSASPSNIQYF. CDR3 DNA: TGCAGTGCTAGTCCCTCTAACATTCAGTACTTC.

About this clonotype: This may arise from a read error, as a much more abundant clone is one base away. V usage is TRBV5-1 and J usage is TRBJ2-3, with TRBD2 matching 13 bases. CDR3 length: 17 residues. Germline-derived CDR1 and CDR2 are SGHRS and YFSETQ. The J segment lost 4 bases and the V segment lost 4 bases, leaving 9 bases of the junction unmatched. CDR3 protein: CASSGGLAGSSADTQYF. CDR3 bases: TGCGCCAGCAGCGGGGGACTAGCGGGAAGTTCTGCAGATACGCAGTATTTT.

In regard to this clonotype: Its ends do not fully match the called genes, so a read error is possible. J is TRBJ2-1 and V is TRBV11-1; no firm D call. The CDR3 consists of 16 residues. Germline V CDR1 and CDR2: SGHAT, FQDESV (reference sequence). The DNA for the CDR3 is TGTACCAGCAGCCTAAGCGCACACAACGCCTACAATGAGCAGTTCTTC. Its protein product is CTSSLSAHNAYNEQFF.

This clonotype was counted between two and nine times. The chain joins TRBV9 to TRBJ1-5; D is unresolved. V shed 4 bases and J shed 3 bases, with 11 bases lying between them. Germline values: CDR1 SGDLS, CDR2 YYNGEE. CDR3 length equals 14 residues. CDR3 in amino acids: CASSPGSDNQPQHF. CDR3 nucleotide sequence: TGTGCCAGCAGCCCAGGATCGGACAATCAGCCCCAGCATTTT.

The V call is TRBV24-1, the J call TRBJ2-5, with 8 positions matching TRBD2. Germline CDR1 reads KGHDR; CDR2 reads SFDVKD. The CDR3 is 16 residues long. The junction had 17 bases not matched to a gene; V was cut back by 4 bases and J by 11 bases. This CDR3 reads CATSDPKREPRNEQYF. CDR3 in DNA: TGTGCCACCAGTGACCCTAAGCGGGAGCCGAGAAATGAGCAGTACTTC.